This is a list of T cell receptor beta chains from one sample in a study of technical replicates of blood from several donors. Some clones are missing from TCRdb's copy, which holds only in-frame ones; the method was immunoSEQ multiplex PCR. The table has about 16,000 clones, more than 75% seen once. The sample comprised PBMCs. Receptors originate from a human donor in good health. Both conserved end residues are part of each CDR3. Fields, in order: CDR3 protein, CDR3 DNA, V gene, clone size, J gene, D gene, CDR3 length. D genes are given only for firm matches. A row's size may be missing; if present it is once, few, many or a size class.

CAWVTLTRANYNEQFF,TGTGCCTGGGTGACCCTAACTAGGGCTAACTACAATGAGCAGTTCTTC,TRBV30,NA,TRBJ2-1,NA,16
CASSPGGQVIQETQYF,TGTGCCAGCAGCCCAGGCGGGCAGGTGATACAAGAGACCCAGTACTTC,TRBV9,NA,TRBJ2-5,NA,16
CASSQDRGTVSYNEQFF,TGTGCCAGCAGCCAAGATCGAGGGACAGTGTCCTACAATGAGCAGTTCTTC,TRBV14,NA,TRBJ2-1,TRBD1,17
CASSRTGDSYNEQFF,TGCGCCAGCAGCCGGACAGGCGACTCCTACAATGAGCAGTTCTTC,TRBV5-1,NA,TRBJ2-1,TRBD1,15
CASSLEIAGYTGELFF,TGCGCCAGCAGCTTGGAAATAGCGGGATACACCGGGGAGCTGTTTTTT,TRBV5-1,NA,TRBJ2-2,TRBD2,16
CASSPGSGRSMYEQYF,TGTGCCAGCAGTCCCGGGAGCGGGAGGAGTATGTACGAGCAGTACTTC,TRBV27,NA,TRBJ2-7,TRBD2,16
CASSYQGQANTEAFF,TGTGCCAGCAGTTACCAGGGACAGGCGAACACTGAAGCTTTCTTT,TRBV6-5,NA,TRBJ1-1,TRBD1,15
CASSFTSGSRGEQYF,TGTGCCAGCAGCTTTACTAGCGGGAGCCGGGGCGAGCAGTACTTC,TRBV13,NA,TRBJ2-7,TRBD2,15
CASSLGLAGSTDTQYF,TGCGCCAGCAGCTTGGGACTAGCGGGTAGCACAGATACGCAGTATTTT,TRBV5-1,NA,TRBJ2-3,TRBD2,16
CASSSEGYRGRGTQYF,TGTGCCAGCAGCTCGGAGGGCTACAGGGGGCGGGGGACCCAGTACTTC,TRBV5-4,NA,TRBJ2-5,TRBD1,16
CASSRTSLEQFF,TGTGCCAGCAGCCGGACTAGCCTGGAGCAGTTCTTC,TRBV4-2,NA,TRBJ2-1,TRBD2,12
CAWSPGTGNSDPDTQYF,TGTGCCTGGAGTCCCGGGACAGGGAACTCGGACCCAGATACGCAGTATTTT,TRBV30,NA,TRBJ2-3,TRBD1,17
CSVEDLKTGGTDTQYF,TGCAGCGTTGAAGATCTGAAGACAGGGGGCACAGATACGCAGTATTTT,TRBV29-1,NA,TRBJ2-3,TRBD1,16
CASSPIAGAGSYEQYF,TGTGCCAGCAGCCCTATAGCGGGAGCGGGTTCCTACGAGCAGTACTTC,TRBV11-2,NA,TRBJ2-7,TRBD2,16
CSGSTGIGANVLTF,TGCAGCGGATCGACAGGTATAGGGGCCAACGTCCTGACTTTC,TRBV29-1,NA,TRBJ2-6,NA,14
CASISSAGFYNEQFF,TGTGCCAGTATCTCCTCAGCGGGATTTTACAATGAGCAGTTCTTC,TRBV19,NA,TRBJ2-1,TRBD2,15
CASANGLAGGQDTQYF,TGCGCCAGCGCTAACGGACTAGCGGGAGGGCAAGATACGCAGTATTTT,TRBV5-1,NA,TRBJ2-3,TRBD2,16
CASSMGTGFGANVLTF,TGTGCCAGTAGTATGGGGACAGGGTTTGGGGCCAACGTCCTGACTTTC,TRBV19,NA,TRBJ2-6,TRBD1,16
CSAPGGGNTEAFF,TGCAGCGCTCCAGGGGGAGGGAACACTGAAGCTTTCTTT,TRBV29-1,NA,TRBJ1-1,TRBD1,13
CASSSRYEQYF,TGTGCCAGCAGCTCCAGATACGAGCAGTACTTC,TRBV5-5,NA,TRBJ2-7,NA,11
CAISVEGALDEQFF,TGTGCCATCAGTGTGGAGGGGGCCTTGGATGAGCAGTTCTTC,TRBV10-3,few,TRBJ2-1,NA,14
CASSSWTSGGSYEQYF,TGTGCCAGCAGTTCCTGGACTAGCGGGGGGAGCTACGAGCAGTACTTC,TRBV6-5,once,TRBJ2-7,TRBD2,16
CASSIGLAVTGELFF,TGTGCCAGTAGTATAGGCCTAGCGGTCACCGGGGAGCTGTTTTTT,TRBV19,few,TRBJ2-2,TRBD2,15
CASSLVRRGTPGLRSVEKLFF,TGTGCCAGCAGCCTTGTCCGTCGGGGGACTCCAGGGCTCCGGAGCGTTGAAAAACTGTTTTTT,TRBV7-6,NA,TRBJ1-4,NA,21
CAWSRGAGRYNEQFF,TGTGCCTGGAGTAGAGGAGCGGGACGTTACAATGAGCAGTTCTTC,TRBV30,NA,TRBJ2-1,TRBD2,15
CASSLGTGYVYEQYF,TGTGCCAGCAGCTTAGGGACAGGTTACGTCTACGAGCAGTACTTC,TRBV11-2,NA,TRBJ2-7,TRBD1,15
CASSLAVGPYEQYF,TGTGCCAGCAGTTTAGCGGTCGGCCCTTACGAGCAGTACTTC,TRBV28,NA,TRBJ2-7,NA,14
CASSQGQGANTGELFF,TGTGCCAGCAGCCAAGGTCAGGGCGCGAACACCGGGGAGCTGTTTTTT,TRBV4-2,NA,TRBJ2-2,NA,16
CASSLGAGFGETQYF,TGTGCCAGCAGCTTAGGGGCAGGGTTTGGAGAGACCCAGTACTTC,TRBV11-2,NA,TRBJ2-5,NA,15
CASSLGLGSGSGEQYF,TGTGCCAGCAGCTTAGGGTTGGGTAGCGGGAGTGGCGAGCAGTACTTC,TRBV7-6,once,TRBJ2-7,TRBD2,16
CASSFGTGWDVTEAFF,TGTGCCAGCAGCTTCGGGACAGGGTGGGACGTCACTGAAGCTTTCTTT,TRBV7-2,NA,TRBJ1-1,TRBD1,16
CASGRTEATYEQYF,TGCGCCAGCGGGAGGACGGAGGCTACCTACGAGCAGTACTTC,TRBV10-1,NA,TRBJ2-7,NA,14
CASSPGQGNEKLFF,TGTGCCAGCAGCCCGGGACAGGGTAATGAAAAACTGTTTTTT,TRBV28,NA,TRBJ1-4,TRBD1,14
CASGQGYEQYF,TGTGCCAGCGGACAGGGGTACGAGCAGTACTTC,TRBV6-1,NA,TRBJ2-7,TRBD1,11
CASSLAGRETQYF,TGTGCCAGCAGCCTCGCGGGCCGGGAGACCCAGTACTTC,TRBV5-8,NA,TRBJ2-5,NA,13
CASSSDDTSGANVLTF,TGTGCCAGCAGCTCGGATGACACCTCTGGGGCCAACGTCCTGACTTTC,TRBV9,NA,TRBJ2-6,NA,16
CASRGTGGALGQFF,TGTGCCAGCAGGGGGACGGGCGGGGCCCTTGGGCAGTTCTTC,TRBV2,NA,TRBJ2-1,NA,14
CASSVSGPYEQYF,TGTGCCAGCAGCGTTAGCGGACCCTACGAGCAGTACTTC,TRBV11-2,once,TRBJ2-7,NA,13
CASSLNGHREQYF,TGTGCCAGCAGCTTAAATGGGCATCGGGAGCAGTACTTC,TRBV7-3,NA,TRBJ2-7,NA,13
CAWSYRDEQFF,TGTGCCTGGAGTTACAGGGATGAGCAGTTCTTC,TRBV30,NA,TRBJ2-1,NA,11
CSVGIAGGPDTQYF,TGCAGCGTCGGAATAGCGGGGGGTCCAGATACGCAGTATTTT,TRBV29-1,NA,TRBJ2-3,TRBD2,14
CASSEGQTYEQYF,TGCGCCAGCAGTGAGGGACAGACCTACGAGCAGTACTTC,TRBV10-1,few,TRBJ2-7,NA,13
CASSAQTGGGNQPQHF,TGTGCCAGCTCAGCCCAGACAGGGGGCGGCAATCAGCCCCAGCATTTT,TRBV18,NA,TRBJ1-5,TRBD1,16
CASSMAGVSYNEQFF,TGTGCCAGTAGTATGGCGGGAGTCTCCTACAATGAGCAGTTCTTC,TRBV19,NA,TRBJ2-1,TRBD2,15
CASSLSGAGSYNEQFF,TGTGCCAGCAGCTTAAGCGGGGCTGGGTCCTACAATGAGCAGTTCTTC,TRBV7-2,NA,TRBJ2-1,TRBD2,16
CASSKPTRPYEQYF,TGTGCCAGCAGTAAACCGACACGGCCCTACGAGCAGTACTTC,TRBV27,NA,TRBJ2-7,NA,14
CASSDVGGTDTQYF,TGTGCCAGCAGCGATGTAGGAGGCACAGATACGCAGTATTTT,TRBV27,once,TRBJ2-3,NA,14
CASSTSGGGDEQFF,TGTGCCAGCAGCACTAGCGGGGGCGGGGATGAGCAGTTCTTC,TRBV7-3,NA,TRBJ2-1,TRBD2,14
CASSPQGESRQPQHF,TGTGCCAGCTCACCTCAGGGGGAGTCACGGCAGCCCCAGCATTTT,TRBV18,once,TRBJ1-5,TRBD1,15
CASSSWTSGRSNEQFF,TGTGCCAGCAGTTCCTGGACTAGCGGGAGGAGTAATGAGCAGTTCTTC,TRBV2,NA,TRBJ2-1,TRBD2,16
CAISRRGYGYTF,TGTGCCATTTCCCGTAGGGGCTATGGCTACACCTTC,TRBV28,NA,TRBJ1-2,NA,12